This T cell receptor (beta chain) was captured in a study of blood T cell repertoires in COVID-19. Looking at the study overall: Acute-phase and convalescent COVID-19 samples originated in the United States, Italy and Spain. Sample material is recorded as cDNA or gDNA derived from T cells, B-cell-depleted T cells, or PBMCs.

Per the authors' pipeline: It was from reference gene primer amplification that nucleated cell counts were estimated. Repertoires were generated with immunoSEQ multiplex PCR, while TCRdb's copy carries only in-frame clones and drops some. V, J and clone size derive from that table, while D and trimming were established from the DNA sequence. The table shows approximately 90,000 clones, with about two thirds occurring only once. CDR3 length equals 16 residues. Germline values: CDR1 LGHNT, CDR2 FRNRAP. V lost 3 bases to trimming and J lost 0 bases, with 9 bases between them. The chain couples TRBV12-5 to TRBJ2-6; D not certain. Sequenced input: peripheral blood. The receptor was isolated from a woman at least 80 years old with acute or convalescent COVID-19. The CDR3 here is CASGLGPGSGANVLTF. DNA of the CDR3: TGTGCTAGTGGTTTAGGTCCAGGCTCTGGGGCCAACGTCCTGACTTTC.